This is a list of T cell receptor beta chains from one sample in a study of blood T cell repertoires in COVID-19. Data came from immunoSEQ multiplex PCR; TCRdb stores just in-frame clones and leaves some out. Among over 70,000 clones listed, roughly 84% were seen once. Sequenced material: peripheral blood. These receptor sequences come from a man aged 60-69 years with COVID-19, enrolled during active disease. Each CDR3 is given with its conserved first and last residue. Fields, in order: J gene, clone size, D gene, V gene, CDR3 DNA, CDR3 protein. A D gene is named only where the DNA matches it firmly. Rows may omit the clone size; those that give it use once, few, many or a size class.

TRBJ2-7,.,.,TRBV6-5,TGTGCCAGCAGCCCCGGACAGTACGAGCAGTACTTC,CASSPGQYEQYF
TRBJ2-5,.,TRBD2,TRBV7-9,TGTGCCAGCAGCTCCGGACTAGCGGGGGGTCAAGAGACCCAGTACTTC,CASSSGLAGGQETQYF
TRBJ1-3,.,.,TRBV30,TGTGCCTGGAGAAAGGACAGCCTCTCTGGAAACACCATATATTTT,CAWRKDSLSGNTIYF
TRBJ1-2,once,TRBD1,TRBV5-5,TGTGCCAGCAGCCCTGGGGCAGGGGGAGTCTATGGCTACACCTTC,CASSPGAGGVYGYTF
TRBJ1-6,.,TRBD1,TRBV19,TGTGCCAGCCGGAACCGACAGGGCTATAATTCACCCCTCCACTTT,CASRNRQGYNSPLHF
TRBJ2-1,.,.,TRBV7-9,TGTGCCAGCAGCTTTACGGAGAGCTCCTACAATGAGCAGTTCTTC,CASSFTESSYNEQFF
TRBJ1-5,.,.,TRBV18,TGTGCCAGCTCACCACCGGGGGGGGGAGAGGATCAGCCCCAGCATTTT,CASSPPGGGEDQPQHF
TRBJ1-1,.,.,TRBV5-1,TGCGCCAGCAGCCCCCCAGGCCCGGGGACTGAAGCTTTCTTT,CASSPPGPGTEAFF
TRBJ1-5,.,.,TRBV12-3/TRBV12-4,TGTGCCAGCAGTTTCACGGAGGCTCAGCCCCAGCATTTT,CASSFTEAQPQHF
TRBJ2-7,.,.,TRBV3-1/TRBV3-2,TGTGCCAGCAGCCAAGATGGGGGACTCAAATCCTACGAGCAGTACTTC,CASSQDGGLKSYEQYF
TRBJ2-1,.,TRBD1,TRBV25-1,TGTGCCAGCAGAGGACAGGGGGCGTACAATGAGCAGTTCTTC,CASRGQGAYNEQFF
TRBJ2-7,once,.,TRBV28,TGTGCCAGCACCCTAGGGGGGGGACATAGCGCCTACGAGCAGTACTTC,CASTLGGGHSAYEQYF
TRBJ1-1,.,.,TRBV7-3,TGTGCCAGCAGCTTACAGAGGGACACTGAAGCTTTCTTT,CASSLQRDTEAFF
TRBJ1-2,.,.,TRBV5-1,TGCGCCAGCAGCTTGGTCCCAGGGGAGGGCTATGGCTACACCTTC,CASSLVPGEGYGYTF
TRBJ2-2,.,.,TRBV7-3,TGTGCCAGCAGTCGTCTTCTGAACACCGGGGAGCTGTTTTTT,CASSRLLNTGELFF
TRBJ2-1,.,TRBD2,TRBV7-2,TGTGCCAGCATCACGACTAGCGGCTACAATGAGCAGTTCTTC,CASITTSGYNEQFF
TRBJ2-7,.,.,TRBV7-2,TGTGCCAGCAGCTTAGTCGAGGGCTTGAACACAAACTACGAGCAGTACTTC,CASSLVEGLNTNYEQYF
TRBJ2-5,.,TRBD2,TRBV5-4,TGTGCCAGCAGCTTGGGGGTTGCTAGCGGGGGGCGAGAGACCCAGTACTTC,CASSLGVASGGRETQYF
TRBJ2-5,.,.,TRBV3-1/TRBV3-2,TGTGCCAGCAGCCAAGCAACAGGGCGGGACCAAGAGACCCAGTACTTC,CASSQATGRDQETQYF
TRBJ2-1,.,TRBD1,TRBV24-1,TGTGCCACCAGTGACCCGGACAGGGCCTATGAGCAGTTCTTC,CATSDPDRAYEQFF
TRBJ1-2,.,.,TRBV28,TGTGCCAGCAGTTGGGGGCCGAGCTATGGCTACACCTTC,CASSWGPSYGYTF
TRBJ2-7,.,.,TRBV11-2,TGTGCCAGCAGCTCCGCCTACGAGCAGTACTTC,CASSSAYEQYF